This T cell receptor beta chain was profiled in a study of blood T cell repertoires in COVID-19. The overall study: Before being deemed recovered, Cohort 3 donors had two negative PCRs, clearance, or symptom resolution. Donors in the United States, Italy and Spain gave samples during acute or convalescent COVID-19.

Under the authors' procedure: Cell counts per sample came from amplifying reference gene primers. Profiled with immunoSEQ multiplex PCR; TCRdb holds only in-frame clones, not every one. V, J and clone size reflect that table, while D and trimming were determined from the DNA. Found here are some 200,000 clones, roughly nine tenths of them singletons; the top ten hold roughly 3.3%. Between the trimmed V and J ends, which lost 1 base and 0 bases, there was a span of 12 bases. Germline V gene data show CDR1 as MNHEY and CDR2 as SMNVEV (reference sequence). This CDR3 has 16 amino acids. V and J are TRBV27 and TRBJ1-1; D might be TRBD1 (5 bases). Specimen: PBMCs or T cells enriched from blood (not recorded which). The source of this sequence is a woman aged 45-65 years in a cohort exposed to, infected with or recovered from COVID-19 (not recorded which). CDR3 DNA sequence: TGTGCCAGCAGTTTATACTCGACAGACATGAACACTGAAGCTTTCTTT. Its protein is CASSLYSTDMNTEAFF.